Each of the 31 T cell receptor beta chains below was sequenced from the same sample in a study of cytomegalovirus exposure and HLA in healthy donors. Researchers ran the PCR with 60 Vbeta and 13 Jbeta primers. Profiling relied on immunoSEQ multiplex PCR, and the TCRdb table lists in-frame clones only, not all of them. This table has fewer than 200,000 clones, around 64% appearing once. Sequencing was carried out using PBMCs. The origin of the receptors is a woman in her 30s in good health and CMV-seronegative.

J is TRBJ2-5 and V is TRBV2; maybe TRBD1 (5 bases). Germline V gene lookup returns CDR1 SNHLY and CDR2 FYNNEI. The CDR3 has 13 amino acids. V gave up 4 bases and J gave up 1 base, with 7 bases separating them. The CDR3 DNA sequence: TGTGCCAGCAGTGGCGACAGCCAAGAGACCCAGTACTTC. It translates to CASSGDSQETQYF.

The V and J genes are TRBV7-2 and TRBJ2-1, with a weak D call TRBD2 (5 bases). The germline V and J ends were trimmed by 5 bases and 0 bases, with 11 bases remaining between them. This CDR3 has 15 amino acids. Germline loops: CDR1 SGHTA, CDR2 FQGNSA. CDR3 residues: CASSQDWNSYNEQFF. As DNA, the CDR3 is TGTGCCAGCAGCCAGGACTGGAACTCCTACAATGAGCAGTTCTTC.

The rearrangement links TRBV7-9 to TRBJ1-4; 7 bases are a match to TRBD1. In germline, CDR1 is SEHNR, CDR2 FQNEAQ (reference sequence). The J segment lost 3 bases and the V segment lost 5 bases, leaving 3 bases of the junction unmatched. The CDR3 is 14 amino acids. The CDR3 bases are TGTGCCAGCAGCCCGGACAGGCCTAATGAAAAACTGTTTTTT. The encoded protein is CASSPDRPNEKLFF.

This clone was observed a single time. The CDR3 DNA reads as TGTGCCAGGGAGAACAGGGACCACGAGCAGTACTTC. The encoded protein is CARENRDHEQYF. The genes are TRBV5-5 and TRBJ2-7; the D gene is possibly TRBD1 (6 bases). Trimming shortened V by 8 bases and J by 5 bases, and 14 bases separated the two germline ends. The CDR3 has 12 residues. Germline values: CDR1 SGHKS, CDR2 YYEKEE (reference sequence).

The gene calls are TRBV10-3 and TRBJ1-6; D remains ambiguous. Germline V gene sequence: CDR1 ENHRY, CDR2 SYGVKD. Trimming removed 0 bases at V and 7 bases at J, with 10 bases between. The CDR3 runs 15 residues. DNA of the CDR3: TGTGCCATCAGTGAGTCGAAACTGAGGAATTCACCCCTCCACTTT. This codes for CAISESKLRNSPLHF.

The chain couples TRBV5-1 to TRBJ2-1; 9 bases agree with TRBD2. The V and J ends lost 0 bases and 3 bases, in that order; junction bases with no gene match: 4. The CDR3 loop spans 16 amino acids. Per germline, CDR1 SGHRS and CDR2 YFSETQ. CDR3 residues: CASSLGSGGNYNEQFF. For the CDR3, the DNA is TGCGCCAGCAGCTTGGGTAGCGGGGGCAACTACAATGAGCAGTTCTTC.

This clone was counted between two and nine times. The chain joins TRBV5-4 to TRBJ1-2; unclear D gene. This CDR3 has 11 amino acids. V lost 4 bases to trimming and J lost 1 base, with 2 bases between them. Germline CDR1 and CDR2: SGHNT and YYREEE (reference sequence). The CDR3 spells CASSLNYGYTF. CDR3 coding DNA: TGTGCCAGCAGCCTTAACTATGGCTACACCTTC.

This clone was detected once. J is TRBJ1-1 and V is TRBV27; 8 nucleotides align to TRBD1. Trimming took 6 bases from V and 8 from J; bases not matched to a gene: 11. Germline V gives CDR1 MNHEY, CDR2 SMNVEV (reference sequence). CDR3 size: 14 residues. The CDR3 bases are TGTGCCAGCAGGAGACAGGGGTTCTCTGGGGAAGCTTTCTTT. This sequence encodes CASRRQGFSGEAFF.

The rearrangement links TRBV4-2 to TRBJ2-7; TRBD1 matches at 8 bases. Trimming removed 3 bases from V and 7 bases from J; junction bases left unmatched: 5. The CDR3 extends over 13 amino acids. Germline V gene lookup returns CDR1 LGHNA and CDR2 YNFKEQ. As DNA, the CDR3 is TGTGCCAGCAGCCACCCAGGACAGGGTGAGCAGTACTTC. It encodes CASSHPGQGEQYF.

The chain combines TRBV28 with TRBJ1-1; D not certain. CDR1 is MDHEN, CDR2 SYDVKM, per germline. This CDR3 contains 15 residues. Trimming removed 7 bases from V and 4 bases from J, with 19 bases in between. The CDR3 protein is CASIPGDPKGTEAFF. CDR3 nucleotide sequence: TGTGCCAGCATCCCCGGGGATCCAAAGGGCACTGAAGCTTTCTTT.

This clone was recorded a few times. The chain employs TRBV6-5 and TRBJ2-1; 9 bases align to TRBD1. Unmatched junction bases numbered 6, after V lost 2 bases and J lost 7 bases. Germline CDR1 MNHEY, CDR2 SVGAGI. This CDR3 is built from 15 residues. The CDR3 sequence is CASSYPGTGWNEQFF. CDR3 coding DNA: TGTGCCAGCAGTTACCCCGGGACAGGGTGGAATGAGCAGTTCTTC.

This chain joins TRBV29-1 and TRBJ2-7, with TRBD1 matching over 10 bases. The junction had 7 bases not matched to a gene; V was cut back by 8 bases and J by 6 bases. The CDR3 runs to 12 residues. Germline CDR1 and CDR2: SQVTM and ANQGSEA. In DNA form, the CDR3 reads TGCAGCAGGGGGACAGGGGAAGGCGAGCAGTACTTC. It codes for CSRGTGEGEQYF.

This clone was seen only once. V gene TRBV5-5 combines with J gene TRBJ2-3; D unclear. Germline V gene lookup returns CDR1 SGHKS and CDR2 YYEKEE (reference sequence). This CDR3 spans 12 amino acids. Trimming left V 5 bases short and J 4 bases short, with 8 bases between. DNA of the CDR3: TGTGCCAGCAGTCCCGTTGCAGATACGCAGTATTTT. Translation: CASSPVADTQYF.

Regarding this clone: One junction end does not reproduce the germline sequence, and a read error may be involved. The chain uses TRBV7-9 and TRBJ1-1, with a possible D match to TRBD1 (6 bases). Germline V gene sequence: CDR1 SEHNR, CDR2 FQNEAQ (reference sequence). The CDR3 runs to 16 residues. CDR3 sequence (DNA): TGTTCCAGCAGCTTAGGTCGCGACAGGAAGAACACTGAAGCTTTCTTT. It encodes CSSSLGRDRKNTEAFF.

The V and J genes are TRBV15 and TRBJ2-3; tentative D call: TRBD2 (6 bases). CDR3 size: 15 residues. Germline CDR1 and CDR2: LNHNV and YYDKDF (reference sequence). V was cut by 1 base and J by 4 bases, with 12 bases left in between. CDR3 sequence (DNA): TGTGCCACCAGCAGAGCCCCGGGGGTCTCAGATACGCAGTATTTT. Protein product: CATSRAPGVSDTQYF.

The chain combines TRBV28 with TRBJ2-5; perhaps TRBD2 as D (6 bases). The CDR3 runs to 15 residues. CDR1 is MDHEN and CDR2 is SYDVKM in the germline V gene. Trimming removed 3 bases at V and 5 bases at J, with 16 bases between. Written as DNA, the CDR3 is TGTGCCAGCAGTTTCTTGGAGGGAAATACGGAGACCCAGTACTTC. Translated: CASSFLEGNTETQYF.

This clone appeared a few times. The V call is TRBV9, the J call TRBJ1-6, with D tentatively TRBD1 (6 bases). Germline CDR1 reads SGDLS; CDR2 reads YYNGEE. The V gene lost 3 bases and the J gene lost 12 bases, with 16 bases spanning the gap. This CDR3 is built from 14 residues. CDR3 amino acids: CASSAFEQGVPLHF. CDR3 nucleotides: TGTGCCAGCAGCGCATTTGAACAGGGAGTACCCCTCCACTTT.

The V and J genes are TRBV25-1 and TRBJ2-7; 8 bases align to TRBD2. Trimming at V came to 4 bases and at J to 0 bases, leaving 5 bases not matched to a gene. The CDR3 loop spans 15 amino acids. The germline V gene has CDR1 MGHDK and CDR2 SYGVNS. Here the CDR3 reads CASSVGRGVSYEQYF. The DNA for the CDR3 is TGTGCCAGCAGTGTGGGGCGGGGGGTCTCCTACGAGCAGTACTTC.

The chain uses TRBV4-2 and TRBJ2-5, with 7 bases lining up with TRBD1. In germline, CDR1 is LGHNA, CDR2 YNFKEQ. The V gene end was trimmed by 1 base and the J gene end by 5 bases; junction bases not matched to a gene: 16. The CDR3 sequence is 18 residues long. The CDR3 spells CASSQGGQSVWVAETQYF. The CDR3 nucleotides are TGTGCCAGCAGCCAAGGGGGACAGTCTGTTTGGGTTGCGGAGACCCAGTACTTC.

This rearrangement joins TRBV15 to TRBJ2-5, with 13 bases lining up with TRBD2. Looked up from germline, CDR1 is LNHNV and CDR2 is YYDKDF (reference sequence). The CDR3 covers 17 residues. The ends lost 1 base at V and 4 bases at J; junction bases unmatched: 6. The CDR3 here is CATSRGRGLAGTETQYF. The CDR3 coding sequence is TGTGCCACCAGCAGAGGTCGGGGACTAGCGGGAACAGAGACCCAGTACTTC. The variable domain in full, completed from reference TRBV15 and TRBJ2-5, reads DAMVIQNPRYQVTQFGKPVTLSCSQTLNHNVMYWYQQKSSQAPKLLFHYYDKDFNNEADTPDNFQSRRPNTSFCFLDIRSPGLGDTAMYLCATSRGRGLAGTETQYFGPGTRLLVL.

This clone has only a few counts. The CDR3 DNA reads TGTGCCAGCGCGAAACCGGGGGGCCCAGAGACCCAGTACTTC. Translating gives CASAKPGGPETQYF. The rearrangement joins TRBV27 to TRBJ2-5; D is possibly TRBD2 (7 bases). Germline loops: CDR1 MNHEY, CDR2 SMNVEV (reference sequence). The V and J ends lost 8 bases and 4 bases respectively, with 17 bases between them. The CDR3 runs 14 residues.

This chain links TRBV7-8 with TRBJ2-1, with D possibly TRBD2 on 6 matching bases. From germline, CDR1 is SGHVS and CDR2 FQNEAQ. The CDR3 runs to 16 residues. Trimming pared 5 bases from V and 10 bases from J, leaving 24 bases between. CDR3 protein: CASSGVRGAILREQFF. For the CDR3, the DNA is TGTGCCAGCAGCGGGGTGCGGGGCGCAATTTTGAGAGAGCAGTTCTTC.

The J gene is TRBJ1-2, the V gene TRBV6-5; D is possibly TRBD1 (5 bases). CDR1 is MNHEY, CDR2 SVGAGI, per germline. The CDR3 has 13 amino acids. V lost 5 bases to trimming and J lost 2 bases, with 9 bases between them. CDR3 DNA: TGTGCCAGCAGTGACAGAAACAACTATGGCTACACCTTC. It is translated as CASSDRNNYGYTF.

V gene TRBV2 combines with J gene TRBJ1-2; the match to TRBD1 covers 7 bases. The V and J ends lost 5 bases and 4 bases, in that order; junction bases with no gene match: 10. The germline V gene encodes CDR1 SNHLY and CDR2 FYNNEI. The CDR3 has 15 residues. The CDR3 loop is CASSPPGTGAYGYTF. CDR3 coding DNA: TGTGCCAGCAGTCCCCCTGGCACAGGGGCCTATGGCTACACCTTC.

The rearrangement uses TRBV4-3 and TRBJ1-5; maybe TRBD1 (6 bases). The germline CDR1 and CDR2 sequences are LGHNA and YSLEER. This CDR3 comprises 13 residues. V was clipped by 5 bases and J by 4 bases, with 9 bases between them. CDR3 DNA sequence: TGCGCCAGCAGCGACACAGGGAATCAGCCCCAGCATTTT. Protein product: CASSDTGNQPQHF.

This clone was counted a single time. The chain joins TRBV7-6 to TRBJ2-2; 7 bases agree with TRBD2. The CDR3 runs to 17 residues. CDR1 is SGHVS and CDR2 is FNYEAQ in the germline V gene. V was clipped by 2 bases and J by 4 bases; unmatched bases: 10. The CDR3 DNA reads as TGTGCCAGCAGCTTATCTGGGGCGGGGGACCTCACCGGGGAGCTGTTTTTT. Encoded protein: CASSLSGAGDLTGELFF.

The chain employs TRBV15 and TRBJ2-7; a weak D match, TRBD2 (5 bases). CDR1 is LNHNV and CDR2 is YYDKDF in the germline V gene (reference sequence). Deletions cut 3 bases from V and 7 bases from J, with 19 bases between. The CDR3 is made up of 15 amino acids. The CDR3 sequence is CATSRGKREEAEQYF. The CDR3 DNA follows: TGTGCCACCAGCAGGGGTAAACGGGAAGAAGCGGAGCAGTACTTC.

This chain links TRBV28 with TRBJ2-7, with 7 bases lining up with TRBD2. CDR1 is MDHEN, CDR2 SYDVKM, per germline. Germline trimming cut 3 bases from V and 0 bases from J; bases unmatched to any gene: 8. There are 16 residues in the CDR3. CDR3 protein: CASSFRVGGSSYEQYF. In nucleotides, the CDR3 is TGTGCCAGCAGTTTCCGGGTGGGAGGGAGCTCCTACGAGCAGTACTTC.

The chain has TRBV28 and TRBJ1-2; possible D gene TRBD1, 6 bases. This CDR3 has 15 residues. Germline V CDR1 and CDR2: MDHEN, SYDVKM. Trimming removed 1 base from V and 3 bases from J, with 12 bases in between. CDR3 sequence (DNA): TGTGCCAGCAGTTTATTGGGGGCGCGGGACTATGGCTACACCTTC. It encodes CASSLLGARDYGYTF.

The chain is built from TRBV5-4 and TRBJ2-1; D might be TRBD1 (6 bases). V lost 3 bases and J 5 bases, leaving 12 bases between the germline ends. Per the germline V gene, CDR1 is SGHNT and CDR2 is YYREEE (reference sequence). This CDR3 spans 14 amino acids. CDR3 sequence reads: CASSYQGRNNEQFF. The CDR3 DNA is TGTGCCAGCAGCTACCAGGGGAGAAACAATGAGCAGTTCTTC.

V gene TRBV2 combines with J gene TRBJ1-1; TRBD1 might be the D (5 bases). The CDR3 sequence is 14 residues long. Germline V gene lookup returns CDR1 SNHLY and CDR2 FYNNEI. With 4 bases removed from V and 6 bases from J, the gap between germline ends came to 15 bases. The CDR3 nucleotides are TGTGCCAGCAGTGGTGGGGCGGTTTCGGCTGAAGCTTTCTTT. Protein sequence: CASSGGAVSAEAFF. The full variable domain, completed using reference TRBV2 and TRBJ1-1, is EPEVTQTPSHQVTQMGQEVILRCVPISNHLYFYWYRQILGQKVEFLVSFYNNEISEKSEIFDDQFSVERPDGSNFTLKIRSTKLEDSAMYFCASSGGAVSAEAFFGQGTRLTVV.